The clone carrying this T cell receptor beta chain was seen once. Its target is not known. The source of the sample is a study of T cell responses to AZD1222 COVID-19 vaccine. CDR1 and CDR2 from the germline V gene are SEHNR and FQNEAQ (reference sequence). The trim removed 1 base at V and 3 bases at J, leaving 0 bases unmatched. This CDR3 contains 13 residues. The data were produced by immunoSEQ multiplex PCR, yet TCRdb's version contains in-frame clones alone and is incomplete. The table shows 180,000 or so clones, with around 88% occurring only once. Notes on the study in general: Among vaccine-associated CD4 TCRs, coverage spanned spike, with dominance at 160-218 and 743-854. Seropositivity was recorded at baseline in only 6 or 7 AZD1222 recipients. As reported, nearly half of all spike-specific TCRs target variant regions that are unmutated. Most donors were white British and more were female, and clonal diversity was possibly underestimated.

The sample consisted of peripheral blood, taken on day 0 of AZD1222 vaccination. The clonotype comes from an adult in good health. The chain recombines TRBV7-9 with TRBJ2-7; 7 bases align to TRBD1. The CDR3 DNA follows: TGTGCCAGCAGCTTAGGGACAGGCTACGAGCAGTACTTC. This gives the protein CASSLGTGYEQYF.